The T cell receptor beta chain described here comes from a study of tumor and adjacent non-tumor tissue in lung cancer. Concerning this clonotype: An end of the junction does not agree with germline; a read error may underlie this.

Germline lookup yields CDR1 SGHVS and CDR2 FQNEAQ. CDR3 size: 13 residues. A modified ARM-PCR protocol with three rounds of nested PCR amplified TCRbeta. TCRdb re-analysed the multiplex PCR reads in MiXCR, keeping a single row per CDR3 protein. The sample lists about 200,000 distinct CDR3 sequences, approximately 74% seen once, with around 25% in the top ten. This sample's RNA came from whole unsorted tissue. What was sequenced was lung tumor tissue. The TCR sequence derives from a man between 60 and 75 years old with non-small cell lung cancer. This rearrangement joins TRBV7-8 to TRBJ1-2; D not resolved. For the CDR3, the DNA is TGTGCCAGCAGCTTAGAAGTGACATATGGTTACACCTTC. Translated: CASSLEVTYGYTF.